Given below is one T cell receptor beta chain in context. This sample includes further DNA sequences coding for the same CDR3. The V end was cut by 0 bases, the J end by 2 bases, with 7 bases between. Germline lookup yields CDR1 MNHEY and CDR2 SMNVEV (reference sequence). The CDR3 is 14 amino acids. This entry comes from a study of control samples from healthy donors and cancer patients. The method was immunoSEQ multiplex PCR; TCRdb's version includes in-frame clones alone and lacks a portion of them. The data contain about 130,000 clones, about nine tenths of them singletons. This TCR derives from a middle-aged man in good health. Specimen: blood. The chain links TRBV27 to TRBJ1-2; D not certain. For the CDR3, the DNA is TGTGCCAGCAGTTTATCGCACTCAAACTATGGCTACACCTTC. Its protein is CASSLSHSNYGYTF.